This paragraph reports one TCR beta chain. Its antigen is currently not known. As the CDR3 is not closed by the conserved phenylalanine or tryptophan, this likely results from a read error. V was cut back by 3 bases and J by 6 bases, leaving a gap of 9 bases between them. 12 amino acids form the CDR3, both terminal residues included. The read is trimmed to its CDR3 DNA, 36 bases read in frame from base 1. The germline V gene supplies CDR1 MDHEN and CDR2 SYDVKM. Library method: PCR. Sequencing relied on an Illumina HiSeq 2500. TCR library preparation used molecular barcoding, with unique molecular identifiers applied to normalize quantification of the TCRbeta repertoire. TCRdb cleaned the public reads at Q25 with fastp, built clones with MiXCR and kept in-frame beta chains. Each entry is one CDR3 protein sequence, shown with its most common DNA and genes. Recorded for this sample are 800,000 to 1,000,000 distinct CDR3 sequences; 25% to 35% of them occurred a single time. The top ten clones comprise around 30% of the sample.

This sample is part of a study of T-cell reconstitution after alpha-beta-depleted transplantation in children (dated by TCRdb to 2016 to 2017). A note on the overall study: The study quantitatively tracked T-cell immune reconstitution after TCRalphabeta/CD19-depleted allogeneic hematopoietic cell transplantation in children using TCR repertoire profiling.

This specimen's treatment or condition label, per the study, means: allogeneic hematopoietic cell transplantation with graft depleted of TCRalphabeta T cells and CD19 B cells. Transplant recipients were children who received TCRalphabeta/CD19-depleted allogeneic hematopoietic cell grafts. General conclusions and limits of the study: In some patients, high TCRbeta diversity at day 60 was attributed to recipient T cells and intrathymic progenitors that had survived conditioning. The apparently early alphabetaT-cell count recovery about two months after transplant was reportedly dependent on only several hundred rapidly expanded clones derived from non-depleted graft cells. Hyperexpanded clone frequencies declined over subsequent months; after one year, T-cell counts and TCRbeta diversity were mostly attributed to newly produced T cells.

The receptor was derived from a boy in the first two years of life who had a stem cell transplant for SCID, so the T cells may come from the graft donor. The material was PBMCs, mostly from graft donor cells, obtained 360 days after TCRalphabeta/CD19-depleted stem cell transplant. The chain joins TRBV28 to TRBJ2-7; TRBD1 is possibly the D segment (6 matching bases). The DNA sequence is given as TGTGCCAGCAGTTTTGCAGGGGTCGAGCAGTACTTA. It translates to CASSFAGVEQYL.